This T cell receptor beta chain was identified in a study of blood T cell repertoires in COVID-19. As for the study in general: Both acute and convalescent COVID-19 samples were obtained from the United States, Italy and Spain.

This CDR3 is built from 16 residues. Germline V CDR1 and CDR2: SGHNT, YYREEE (reference sequence). V lost 4 bases, J lost 6 bases, and 20 bases lay in between. The data were produced by immunoSEQ multiplex PCR, yet TCRdb's version contains in-frame clones alone and is incomplete. This table holds 150,000 or so clones, roughly 81% found once. The genes are TRBV5-4 and TRBJ2-1; tentative D call: TRBD2 (6 bases). Sequenced: peripheral blood. The clonotype comes from a woman aged 50 to 60 with active or convalescent COVID-19. In DNA, the CDR3 is TGTGCCAGCAGCGGGGGGAGTGGTTCGTCGGCCAATGAGCAGTTCTTC. Encoded protein: CASSGGSGSSANEQFF.